This TCR beta chain was sequenced in a study of T cell repertoires in cytomegalovirus infection. CDR3 size: 16 residues. Germline CDR1 and CDR2: LGHNA and YSLEER. Trimming pared 0 bases from V and 0 bases from J, leaving 9 bases between. Regarding this clonotype: Its antigen is still unknown.

Using its own MiXCR run on the reads, TCRdb lists one record per CDR3 protein. Altogether 150,000 to 200,000 distinct CDR3 sequences are present, less than 25% being singletons, with the ten largest covering roughly 25%. Sample: CD8+ T cells from cultured PBMCs, taken from culture after CMV antigen stimulation. This TCR was sampled from a human donor in good health (CMV status not recorded). Some clones in this sample may be carry-over from other donors' samples. The chain employs TRBV4-3 and TRBJ1-3, with D maybe TRBD1 (5 bases). The chain's CDR3 is CASSQDHRSSGNTIYF. The CDR3 DNA sequence: TGCGCCAGCAGCCAAGACCACAGGAGCTCTGGAAACACCATATATTTT.